This entry describes one T cell receptor beta chain. The CDR3 sequence is 13 residues long. Between the trimmed V and J ends, which lost 2 bases and 5 bases, there was a span of 9 bases. In germline, CDR1 is KGHSH, CDR2 LQKENI. The data originate from a study of blood T cell repertoires in COVID-19. About the study: PBMCs, B-cell-depleted T cells, or T cells provided the cDNA or gDNA that made up the material.

Generated by immunoSEQ multiplex PCR, the TCRdb table keeps only in-frame clones and is missing some. The table has 160,000 or so clones, roughly 87% seen once. V gene TRBV18 combines with J gene TRBJ2-5; D gene uncertain. Sequencing was done on a sample of peripheral blood. The receptor was isolated from a woman aged 50 to 60 with acute or convalescent COVID-19. The CDR3 sequence is CASSPAGGETQYF. The CDR3 DNA sequence: TGTGCCAGCTCACCAGCAGGTGGTGAGACCCAGTACTTC.